Shown below are 24 T cell receptor beta chains from a single sample sequenced in a study of graft-versus-host responses after intestinal transplantation. The method was immunoSEQ multiplex PCR; TCRdb's version includes in-frame clones alone and lacks a portion of them. The profile shows 74,000 or so clones, about 92% of them singletons. The source material was PBMCs, sampled 98 days after intestinal transplantation. The receptor set was obtained from a human patient who received an intestinal transplant, so some T cells may come from the graft donor.

This clone has a single count. The J gene is TRBJ2-1, the V gene TRBV4-1; weak D call: TRBD2 (6 bases). The CDR3 is 17 residues long. Germline V lookup: CDR1 MGHRA, CDR2 YSYEKL. Trimming pared 0 bases from V and 0 bases from J, leaving 12 bases between. CDR3 DNA sequence: TGCGCCAGCAGCCAAGAAGGGGCGGGGAGCTCCTACAATGAGCAGTTCTTC. Amino acid sequence: CASSQEGAGSSYNEQFF.

This chain connects TRBV28 to TRBJ1-5; the D is unclear. CDR3 length: 15 residues. V was pared by 6 bases and J by 4 bases, with 16 bases between. Germline CDR1 is MDHEN and CDR2 is SYDVKM. CDR3 sequence: CASSPITTQNQPQHF. In DNA form, the CDR3 reads TGTGCCAGCAGCCCGATAACGACCCAAAATCAGCCCCAGCATTTT.

The chain has TRBV28 and TRBJ2-1, with 7 bases that match TRBD1. The germline gives CDR1 MDHEN, CDR2 SYDVKM. The length of the CDR3 is 12 residues. Trimming removed 11 bases from V and 10 bases from J; junction bases left unmatched: 11. In DNA, the CDR3 is TGTGCCGTCCGACAGGGCTGGGGGGAGCAGTTCTTC. Translated: CAVRQGWGEQFF. The variable domain in full, with the rest retrieved from reference TRBV28 and TRBJ2-1, is DVKVTQSSRYLVKRTGEKVFLECVQDMDHENMFWYRQDPGLGLRLIYFSYDVKMKEKGDIPEGYSVSREKKERFSLILESASTNQTSMYLCAVRQGWGEQFFGPGTRLTVL.

The rearrangement links TRBV6-1 to TRBJ2-1; 8 nucleotides line up with TRBD2. V lost 8 bases and J lost 8; bases outside the gene matches: 8. The CDR3 runs to 13 residues. Germline values: CDR1 MNHNS, CDR2 SASEGT. The CDR3 sequence: CASRRGGRDEQFF. The CDR3 nucleotides read TGTGCCAGCCGACGCGGGGGGCGGGATGAGCAGTTCTTC.

This chain uses TRBV4-1 with TRBJ1-5, with unresolved D. Trimming shortened V by 2 bases and J by 1 base, and 12 bases separated the two germline ends. The CDR3 spans 16 residues. Germline CDR1 and CDR2: MGHRA and YSYEKL. CDR3 sequence: CASSQRRGRSNQPQHF. CDR3 nucleotide sequence: TGCGCCAGCAGCCAACGCCGGGGAAGGAGCAATCAGCCCCAGCATTTT.

J is TRBJ2-1 and V is TRBV27; 8 bases are a match to TRBD2. This CDR3 region has 13 residues. The V gene's germline CDR1 is MNHEY and CDR2 SMNVEV (reference sequence). V was clipped by 7 bases and J by 6 bases; unmatched bases: 5. CDR3: CASTSAGGNEQFF. CDR3 DNA sequence: TGTGCCAGCACCTCCGCGGGGGGCAATGAGCAGTTCTTC.

CDR3 bases: TGTGCCAGCAGCACCGTGGGGTTCAGTGGCTACACCTTC. The encoded protein is CASSTVGFSGYTF. V gene TRBV6-6 combines with J gene TRBJ1-2, with D uncertain. The CDR3 loop spans 13 amino acids. Germline V gene sequence: CDR1 MNHNY, CDR2 SVGAGI (reference sequence). V was pared by 6 bases and J by 7 bases, with 15 bases between.

The V gene is TRBV4-1, the J gene TRBJ2-3; D ambiguous. CDR1 and CDR2 from the germline V gene are MGHRA and YSYEKL. The CDR3 extends over 13 amino acids. The V and J ends lost 3 bases and 2 bases respectively, with 6 bases between them. Written as DNA, the CDR3 is TGCGCCAGCAGCCACGACCTCACAGATACGCAGTATTTT. It specifies CASSHDLTDTQYF.

The rearrangement links TRBV30 to TRBJ2-6, with unresolved D. The germline gives CDR1 GTSNPN, CDR2 SVGIG (reference sequence). V lost 0 bases and J lost 0, with 6 bases in between. CDR3 length equals 15 residues. CDR3 protein: CAWSVMGSGANVLTF. The CDR3 bases are TGTGCCTGGAGTGTAATGGGCTCTGGGGCCAACGTCCTGACTTTC.

The rearrangement links TRBV2 to TRBJ1-2; 9 bases map to TRBD1. J gave up 13 bases and V 8 bases, and 11 bases lay outside the gene matches. The germline V gene has CDR1 SNHLY and CDR2 FYNNEI. The CDR3 covers 12 residues. The CDR3, as DNA: TGTGCCAGCGAGGGGACAGGGCTCTCGGGCACCTTC. This gives the protein CASEGTGLSGTF.

The chain is built from TRBV5-1 and TRBJ2-5; 12 positions agree with TRBD2. Per the germline V gene, CDR1 is SGHRS and CDR2 is YFSETQ. Losses at the gene ends were 1 base for V and 5 bases for J; bases not matched to a gene: 15. This CDR3 is built from 19 residues. The CDR3 loop reads CASSLPAGLPSGRVETQYF. CDR3 coding DNA: TGCGCCAGCAGCTTGCCCGCAGGTCTCCCTAGCGGGAGGGTGGAGACCCAGTACTTC.

The gene calls are TRBV10-2 and TRBJ1-1; D perhaps matches TRBD1 (5 bases). Trimming pared 8 bases from V and 1 base from J, leaving 11 bases between. The CDR3 is 13 residues long. Germline assignment: CDR1 WSHSY and CDR2 SAAADI. For the CDR3, the DNA is TGCGCCAGCCGTAGGGGCCCGAACACTGAAGCTTTCTTT. It codes for CASRRGPNTEAFF.

V is TRBV5-1 and J is TRBJ2-7; 10 bases align to TRBD2. Unmatched junction bases numbered 11, after V lost 0 bases and J lost 2 bases. The germline V gene has CDR1 SGHRS and CDR2 YFSETQ. CDR3 length: 18 residues. CDR3: CASSLVASGSVNPYEQYF. The DNA of the CDR3 is TGCGCCAGCAGCTTGGTAGCTAGCGGGAGCGTCAATCCCTACGAGCAGTACTTC.

V gene TRBV27 combines with J gene TRBJ2-7, with a possible D match to TRBD2 (6 bases). Germline V gene lookup returns CDR1 MNHEY and CDR2 SMNVEV (reference sequence). This CDR3 has 14 amino acids. The CDR3 region is CATAGGTASYEQYF. The CDR3 nucleotides are TGTGCTACCGCCGGGGGAACAGCTTCCTACGAGCAGTACTTC.

This chain joins TRBV6-5 and TRBJ2-5, with D unresolved. CDR3 size: 13 residues. Germline CDR1 is MNHEY and CDR2 is SVGAGI. Trimming stripped 6 bases from V and 2 bases from J, with 10 bases between. CDR3 protein: CASRRRWQETQYF. The CDR3 DNA follows: TGTGCCAGCAGGAGACGGTGGCAAGAGACCCAGTACTTC.

The rearrangement uses TRBV5-4 and TRBJ2-5; 11 nucleotides line up with TRBD2. CDR3 size: 16 residues. Per germline, CDR1 SGHNT and CDR2 YYREEE (reference sequence). The junction had 7 bases not matched to a gene; V was cut back by 4 bases and J by 2 bases. CDR3 in DNA: TGTGCCAGCAGCCACCCTCTAGCGGGAGGACAAGAGACCCAGTACTTC. Residues: CASSHPLAGGQETQYF.

The chain carries TRBV10-1 and TRBJ2-1; 7 positions agree with TRBD2. With 6 bases clipped from V and 5 bases from J, the junction kept 10 bases outside the gene matches. CDR1 is WNHNN and CDR2 is SYGVQD in the germline V gene (reference sequence). This CDR3 is built from 15 residues. The CDR3 coding sequence is TGCGCCAGCAGCAGGGACTACGGGGGGAACAATGAGCAGTTCTTC. Translation gives CASSRDYGGNNEQFF.

The V call is TRBV25-1, the J call TRBJ2-2; D remains unclear. Looked up from germline, CDR1 is MGHDK and CDR2 is SYGVNS. Trimming removed 6 bases at V and 5 bases at J, with 7 bases between. This CDR3 contains 12 residues. CDR3 amino acids: CASRSGTGELFF. Here the CDR3 DNA reads TGTGCCAGCAGAAGTGGGACCGGGGAGCTGTTTTTT.

CDR3 nucleotides: TGTGCCAGCAGCGTAGAGGGATCTACCTACGAGCAGTACTTC. It codes for CASSVEGSTYEQYF. The gene calls are TRBV9 and TRBJ2-7; D gene uncertain. Trimming removed 0 bases at V and 2 bases at J, with 9 bases between. The CDR3 totals 14 residues. Germline assignment: CDR1 SGDLS and CDR2 YYNGEE. Using reference TRBV9 and TRBJ2-7 for the parts outside the CDR3, the full variable domain is DSGVTQTPKHLITATGQRVTLRCSPRSGDLSVYWYQQSLDQGLQFLIQYYNGEERAKGNILERFSAQQFPDLHSELNLSSLELGDSALYFCASSVEGSTYEQYFGPGTRLTVT.

The J gene is TRBJ1-3, the V gene TRBV6-5; no clear D. Germline V lookup: CDR1 MNHEY, CDR2 SVGAGI. V lost 0 bases and J lost 4, with 10 bases in between. This CDR3 comprises 15 residues. CDR3 coding DNA: TGTGCCAGCAGTTACTCTGGGGAGGCAGGAAACACCATATATTTT. Its protein is CASSYSGEAGNTIYF.

This chain links TRBV29-1 with TRBJ2-3; TRBD2 aligns across 8 bases. Trimming took 8 bases from V and 4 from J; bases not matched to a gene: 8. Per germline, CDR1 SQVTM and CDR2 ANQGSEA. The CDR3 runs 13 residues. CDR3: CSFEREWPDTQYF. As DNA, the CDR3 is TGCAGCTTCGAGCGGGAGTGGCCAGATACGCAGTATTTT.

This rearrangement joins TRBV10-3 to TRBJ2-4; either TRBD1 or TRBD2 may fit D (5 bases each). Per the germline V gene, CDR1 is ENHRY and CDR2 is SYGVKD. CDR3 length: 15 residues. Trimming took off 5 bases at V and 0 bases at J, with 11 bases between the two ends. CDR3 bases: TGTGCCATCAGTCCGGGACCGAGAGCCAAAAACATTCAGTACTTC. As protein: CAISPGPRAKNIQYF.

The rearrangement uses TRBV27 and TRBJ1-5; the match to TRBD1 covers 9 bases. The CDR3 is 15 amino acids. Germline V gene sequence: CDR1 MNHEY, CDR2 SMNVEV (reference sequence). After removal of 6 bases from V and 5 bases from J, the junction contained 8 bases not matched to a gene. CDR3 DNA: TGTGCCAGCAGCCCGGACAGGGGAATGTATCAGCCCCAGCATTTT. Amino acids: CASSPDRGMYQPQHF.

CDR3 sequence: CASSGILYSGAIPGYTF. In DNA, the CDR3 is TGTGCCAGCAGCGGGATACTTTATTCCGGGGCTATACCCGGCTACACCTTC. The chain joins TRBV9 to TRBJ1-2; possibly TRBD1 for D (5 bases). Per the germline V gene, CDR1 is SGDLS and CDR2 is YYNGEE. CDR3 size: 17 residues. Trimming cost V 3 bases and J 8 bases, with 26 bases left between them.